These 13 T cell receptor beta chains share one sample of origin, sequenced in a study of tumor and adjacent non-tumor tissue in lung cancer. A modified ARM-PCR protocol with three rounds of nested PCR amplified TCRbeta. Each CDR3 protein is one row after TCRdb ran MiXCR on the multiplex PCR reads. The sample carries about 75,000 distinct CDR3 sequences, around four fifths recorded once. This sample's RNA came from whole unsorted tissue. What was sequenced was lung tumor tissue. The receptors stem from a woman between 45 and 65 years old with non-small cell lung cancer.

Turning to this clonotype: At one boundary the junction diverges from the germline segment, which might be a read error. The gene calls are TRBV6-6 and TRBJ2-1; 8 bases are shared with TRBD2. Looked up from germline, CDR1 is MNHNY and CDR2 is SVGAGI (reference sequence). This CDR3 is built from 17 residues. In nucleotides, the CDR3 is TGTGCCAGCAGTCACTCGAATCCTAGCGGGCAGTATAATGAGCAGTTCTTC. Residues: CASSHSNPSGQYNEQFF.

As concerns this clonotype: The DNA is left out, because the CDR3 cannot be placed on it with certainty; the CDR3 is given as TCRdb lists it. CDR3 sequence reads: CASTLQWGEGTDTQYF. The rearrangement uses TRBV4-1 and TRBJ2-3; the table's D call TRBD1 went unverified against the DNA. The germline V gene has CDR1 MGHRA and CDR2 YSYEKL. 16 amino acids form the CDR3, both terminal residues included.

About this clonotype itself: A read error may produce the germline difference seen at one junction end. The chain combines TRBV5-1 with TRBJ2-7, with a weak D call TRBD2 (7 bases). The CDR3 has 14 residues. Germline V gene data show CDR1 as SGHRS and CDR2 as YFSETQ. The CDR3 DNA follows: TGCGCCAGCAGCATCCACAGGGAGGGCTACAAGCAATACTTC. It yields the protein CASSIHREGYKQYF.

On this clonotype itself: Mismatch with germline at one junction end may stem from a read error. The chain uses TRBV20-1 and TRBJ2-7; D perhaps matches TRBD1 (6 bases). The CDR3 length is 11 residues. CDR1 and CDR2 from the germline V gene are DFQATT and SNEGSKA (reference sequence). CDR3 sequence: CSTRDTYEQYF. For the CDR3, the DNA is TGCAGTACTAGGGACACCTACGAACAGTACTTC.

About this clonotype itself: At one end, the junction sequence differs from germline, possibly due to a read error. The chain joins TRBV11-2 to TRBJ2-7; 7 bases agree with TRBD1. Germline-derived CDR1 and CDR2 are SGHAT and FQNNGV. CDR3 length equals 14 residues. CDR3 DNA sequence: TGTGCCAGCAACTTAATTAGGGACAGCTACGATCAGTACTTC. Translating it yields CASNLIRDSYDQYF.

As regards this clonotype: The CDR3 does not end in the conserved phenylalanine or tryptophan, so this is likely a read error. No DNA is shown, since the ends of the CDR3 on it are uncertain; the CDR3 is the one TCRdb lists. J is TRBJ2-1 and V is TRBV29-1; the DNA was not compared with TRBD1, the D call given in the table. With termini counted, the CDR3 has 15 amino acids. CDR1 and CDR2 from the germline V gene are SQVTM and ANQGSEA. The CDR3 region is CSVDSSGQGRGEQVL.

With respect to this clonotype: A junction end diverges from the germline sequence, so it may reflect a read error. The chain has TRBV6-2 or TRBV6-3 and TRBJ2-1, with D perhaps given as TRBD1 or TRBD2 (5 bases each). This CDR3 spans 15 amino acids. Germline V gene sequence: CDR1 MNHEY, CDR2 SVGEGT. CDR3 in DNA: TGTGCCAGCAAGCGGACCCTCACGTGGGGCAATGAACAGTTCTTC. The encoded protein is CASKRTLTWGNEQFF.

Of note for this clonotype: One base away lies a much larger clone, so this may be a sequencing read error. The chain employs TRBV30 and TRBJ2-7; maybe TRBD2 (5 bases). The CDR3 runs 16 residues. CDR1 is GTSNPN, CDR2 SVGIG, per germline (reference sequence). V lost 4 bases to trimming and J lost 4 bases, with 23 bases between them. CDR3 sequence: CAWNLASGLGVYEQYF. The DNA for the CDR3 is TGTGCCTGGAACCTCGCAAGCGGTTTAGGAGTTTACGAGCAGTACTTC.

Comments on this clonotype: One junction end disagrees with the germline gene, perhaps due to a read error. The chain has TRBV11-2 and TRBJ2-7; possible D gene TRBD2, 5 bases. The CDR3 contains 14 residues. Per germline, CDR1 SGHAT and CDR2 FQNNGV. The CDR3 spells CARSYGKPSYEQYF. DNA for the CDR3: TGTGCCAGGAGCTACGGGAAGCCCTCCTACGAGCAGTATTTC.

This clonotype was seen many times. The chain employs TRBV5-1 and TRBJ1-1, with TRBD1 matching over 8 bases. CDR1 and CDR2 from the germline V gene are SGHRS and YFSETQ. The CDR3 is made up of 15 amino acids. With V trimmed by 4 bases and J by 2 bases, 7 bases remained unmatched. CDR3 protein: CASSDAGTGNTEAFF. The CDR3 DNA sequence: TGCGCCAGCAGCGACGCCGGGACAGGCAACACTGAAGCTTTCTTT.

V is TRBV6-6 and J is TRBJ2-3; D ambiguous. From germline, CDR1 is MNHNY and CDR2 SVGAGI (reference sequence). The CDR3 runs 9 residues. Trimming pared 8 bases from V and 6 bases from J, leaving 3 bases between. CDR3 sequence reads: CASCDTQYF. CDR3 coding DNA: TGTGCCAGCTGTGATACGCAGTATTTT.

This clonotype was observed a handful of times. The J gene is TRBJ2-2, the V gene TRBV18, with a possible D match to TRBD2 (6 bases). This CDR3 comprises 17 residues. The V end lost 3 bases, the J end lost 3 bases, and 17 bases lay between the germline ends. From germline, CDR1 is KGHSH and CDR2 LQKENI. The CDR3 sequence: CASSPVLGGVDTGELFF. The CDR3 DNA reads TGTGCCAGCTCACCCGTACTCGGAGGGGTGGACACCGGGGAGCTGTTTTTT. Filled out from reference TRBV18 and TRBJ2-2, the complete variable domain reads NAGVMQNPRHLVRRRGQEARLRCSPMKGHSHVYWYRQLPEEGLKFMVYLQKENIIDESGMPKERFSAEFPKEGPSILRIQQVVRGDSAAYFCASSPVLGGVDTGELFFGEGSRLTVL.

This chain joins TRBV11-1 and TRBJ2-7; either TRBD1 or TRBD2 may supply D (6 bases each). CDR3 length: 17 amino acids. V was cut by 4 bases and J by 1 base, with 20 bases left in between. CDR1 SGHAT and CDR2 FQDESV come from the germline V gene (reference sequence). The CDR3 sequence is CASSWEDPGAHSYEQYF. The CDR3, as DNA: TGTGCCAGCAGCTGGGAAGATCCGGGGGCTCATTCCTACGAGCAGTACTTC.